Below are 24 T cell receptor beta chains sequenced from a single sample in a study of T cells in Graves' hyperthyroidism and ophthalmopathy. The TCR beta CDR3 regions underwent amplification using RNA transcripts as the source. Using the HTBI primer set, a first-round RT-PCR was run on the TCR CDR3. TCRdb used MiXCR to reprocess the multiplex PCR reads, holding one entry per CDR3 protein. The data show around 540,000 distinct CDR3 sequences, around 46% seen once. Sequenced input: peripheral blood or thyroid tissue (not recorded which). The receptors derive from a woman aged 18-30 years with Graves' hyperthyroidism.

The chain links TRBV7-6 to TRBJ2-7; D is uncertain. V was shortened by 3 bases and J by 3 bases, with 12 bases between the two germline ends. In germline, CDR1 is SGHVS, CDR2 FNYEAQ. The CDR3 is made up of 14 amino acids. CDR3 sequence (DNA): TGTGCCAGCAGCTTGGAAGTGGAAAACTACGAGCAGTACTTC. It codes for CASSLEVENYEQYF.

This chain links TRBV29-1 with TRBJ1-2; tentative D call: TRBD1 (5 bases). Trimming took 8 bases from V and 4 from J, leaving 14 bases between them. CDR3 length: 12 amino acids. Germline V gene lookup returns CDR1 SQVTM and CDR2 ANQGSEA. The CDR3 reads CSHRDRVYGYTF. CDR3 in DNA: TGCAGCCACCGGGACCGTGTCTATGGCTACACCTTC.

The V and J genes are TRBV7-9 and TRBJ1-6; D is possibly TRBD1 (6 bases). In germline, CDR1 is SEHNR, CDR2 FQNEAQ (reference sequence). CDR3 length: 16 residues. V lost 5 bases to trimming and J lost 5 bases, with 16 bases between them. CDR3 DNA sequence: TGTGCCAGCAGCCAAGATGGACAGTTGGATAATTCACCCCTCCACTTT. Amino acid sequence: CASSQDGQLDNSPLHF.

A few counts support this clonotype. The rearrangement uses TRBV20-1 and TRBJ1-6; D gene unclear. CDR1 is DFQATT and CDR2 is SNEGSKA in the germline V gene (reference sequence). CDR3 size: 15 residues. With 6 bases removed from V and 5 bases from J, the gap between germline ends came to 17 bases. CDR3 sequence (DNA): TGCAGTGCCCCACTGTCCTACATCGATAATTCACCCCTCCACTTT. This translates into CSAPLSYIDNSPLHF.

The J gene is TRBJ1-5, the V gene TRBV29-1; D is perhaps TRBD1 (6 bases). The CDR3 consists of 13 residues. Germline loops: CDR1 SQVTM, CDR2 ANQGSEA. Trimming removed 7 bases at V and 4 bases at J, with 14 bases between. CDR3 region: CSDTGIRNQPQHF. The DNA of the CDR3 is TGCAGCGACACAGGGATCCGGAATCAGCCCCAGCATTTT.

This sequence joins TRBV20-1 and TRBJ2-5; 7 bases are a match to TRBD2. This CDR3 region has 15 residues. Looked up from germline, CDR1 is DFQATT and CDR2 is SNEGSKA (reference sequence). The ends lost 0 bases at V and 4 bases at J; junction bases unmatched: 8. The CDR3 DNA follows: TGCAGTGCTAGAGATTATAAGCGGGACGGAGAGACCCAGTACTTC. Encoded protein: CSARDYKRDGETQYF.

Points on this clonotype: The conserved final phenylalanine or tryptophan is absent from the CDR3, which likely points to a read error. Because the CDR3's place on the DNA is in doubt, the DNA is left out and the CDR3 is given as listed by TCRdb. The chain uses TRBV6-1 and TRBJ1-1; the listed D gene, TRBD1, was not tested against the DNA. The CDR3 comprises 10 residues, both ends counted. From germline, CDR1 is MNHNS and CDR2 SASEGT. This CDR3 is CASRPAGDYY.

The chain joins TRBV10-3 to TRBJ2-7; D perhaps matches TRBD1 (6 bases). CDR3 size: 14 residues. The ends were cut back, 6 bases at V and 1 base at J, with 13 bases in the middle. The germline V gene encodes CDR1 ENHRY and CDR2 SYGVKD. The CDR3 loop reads CAIRTGTRSYEQYF. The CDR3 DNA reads TGTGCCATCAGAACCGGGACACGTTCCTACGAGCAGTACTTC.

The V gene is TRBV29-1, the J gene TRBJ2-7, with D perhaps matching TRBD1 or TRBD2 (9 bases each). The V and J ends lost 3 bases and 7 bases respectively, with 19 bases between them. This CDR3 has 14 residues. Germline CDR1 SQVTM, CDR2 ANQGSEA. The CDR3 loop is CSVEDRGLAREQYF. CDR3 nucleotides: TGCAGCGTTGAGGACAGGGGACTAGCAAGGGAGCAGTACTTC.

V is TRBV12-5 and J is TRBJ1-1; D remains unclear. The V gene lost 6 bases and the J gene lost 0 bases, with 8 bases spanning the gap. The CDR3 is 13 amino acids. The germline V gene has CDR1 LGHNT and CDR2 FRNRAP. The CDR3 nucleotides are TGTGCTAGTGGCCTAAATATGAACACTGAAGCTTTCTTT. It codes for CASGLNMNTEAFF.

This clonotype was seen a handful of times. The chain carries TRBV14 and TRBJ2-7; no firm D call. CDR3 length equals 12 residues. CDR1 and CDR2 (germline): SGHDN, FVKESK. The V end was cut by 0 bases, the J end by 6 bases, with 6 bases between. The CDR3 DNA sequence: TGTGCCAGCAGCCAAGAAGTTTTCGAGCAGTACTTC. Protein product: CASSQEVFEQYF.

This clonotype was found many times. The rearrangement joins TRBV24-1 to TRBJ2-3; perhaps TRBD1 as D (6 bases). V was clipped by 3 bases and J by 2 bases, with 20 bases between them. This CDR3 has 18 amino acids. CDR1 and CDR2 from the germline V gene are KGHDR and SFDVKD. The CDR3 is CATSDDFAGTFHTDTQYF. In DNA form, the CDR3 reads TGTGCCACCAGTGATGACTTCGCCGGGACATTCCACACAGATACGCAGTATTTT.

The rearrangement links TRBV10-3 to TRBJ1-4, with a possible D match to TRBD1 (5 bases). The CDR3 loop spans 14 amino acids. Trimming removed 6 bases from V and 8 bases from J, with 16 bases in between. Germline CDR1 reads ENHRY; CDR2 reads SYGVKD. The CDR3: CAIRGASGAEKLFF. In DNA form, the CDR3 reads TGTGCCATCAGGGGAGCTAGCGGGGCGGAAAAACTGTTTTTT.

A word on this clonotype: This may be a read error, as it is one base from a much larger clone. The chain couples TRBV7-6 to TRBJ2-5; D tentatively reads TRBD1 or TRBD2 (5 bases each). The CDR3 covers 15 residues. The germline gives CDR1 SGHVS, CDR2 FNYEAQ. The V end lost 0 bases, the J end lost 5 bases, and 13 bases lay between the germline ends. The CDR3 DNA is TGTGCCAGCAGCTTAGCGGGGGAACCTCGGGAGACCCAGTACTTC. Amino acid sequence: CASSLAGEPRETQYF.

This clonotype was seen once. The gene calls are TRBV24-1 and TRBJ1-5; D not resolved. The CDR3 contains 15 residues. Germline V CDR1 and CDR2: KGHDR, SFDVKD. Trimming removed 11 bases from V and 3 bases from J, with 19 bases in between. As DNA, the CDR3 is TGTGCCAGCATCTCGGCGTCAGCGGTCAATCAGCCCCAGCATTTT. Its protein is CASISASAVNQPQHF.

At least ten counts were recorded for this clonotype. The CDR3 here is CASSGVRGNYGYTF. CDR3 in DNA: TGTGCCAGCAGTGGGGTCCGTGGAAACTATGGCTACACCTTC. The chain combines TRBV2 with TRBJ1-2; D uncertain. The CDR3 sequence is 14 residues long. Germline CDR1 is SNHLY and CDR2 is FYNNEI. V lost 4 bases and J lost 2, with 11 bases in between.

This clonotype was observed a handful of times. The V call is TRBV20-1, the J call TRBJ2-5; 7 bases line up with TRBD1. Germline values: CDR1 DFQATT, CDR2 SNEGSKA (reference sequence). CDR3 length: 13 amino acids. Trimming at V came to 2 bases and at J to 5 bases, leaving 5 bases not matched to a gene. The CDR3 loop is CSARRGGRETQYF. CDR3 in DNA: TGCAGTGCTAGAAGAGGGGGCAGGGAGACCCAGTACTTC.

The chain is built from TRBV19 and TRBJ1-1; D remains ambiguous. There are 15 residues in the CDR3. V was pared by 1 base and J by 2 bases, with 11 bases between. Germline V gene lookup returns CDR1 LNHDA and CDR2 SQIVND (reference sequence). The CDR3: CASSIGPEGNTEAFF. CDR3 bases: TGTGCCAGTAGTATAGGGCCGGAGGGAAACACTGAAGCTTTCTTT.

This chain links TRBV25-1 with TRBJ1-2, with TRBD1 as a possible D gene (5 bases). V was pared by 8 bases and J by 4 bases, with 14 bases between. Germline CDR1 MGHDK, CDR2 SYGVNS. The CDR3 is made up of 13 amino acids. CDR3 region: CASRPDITYGYTF. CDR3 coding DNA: TGTGCCAGCCGCCCGGACATAACCTATGGCTACACCTTC.

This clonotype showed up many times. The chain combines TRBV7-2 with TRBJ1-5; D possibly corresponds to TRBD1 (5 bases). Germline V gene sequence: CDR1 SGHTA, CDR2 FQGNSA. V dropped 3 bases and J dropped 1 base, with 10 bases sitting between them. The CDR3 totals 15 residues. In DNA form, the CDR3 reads TGTGCCAGCAGCTTGGGGCCGGAGAGCAATCAGCCCCAGCATTTT. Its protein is CASSLGPESNQPQHF.

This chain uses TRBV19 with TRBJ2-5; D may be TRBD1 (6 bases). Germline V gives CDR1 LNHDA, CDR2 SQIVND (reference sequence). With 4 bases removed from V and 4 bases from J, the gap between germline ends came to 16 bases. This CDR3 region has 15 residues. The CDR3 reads CASSTQGPRGETQYF. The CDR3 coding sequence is TGTGCCAGTAGTACGCAGGGGCCTCGAGGAGAGACCCAGTACTTC.

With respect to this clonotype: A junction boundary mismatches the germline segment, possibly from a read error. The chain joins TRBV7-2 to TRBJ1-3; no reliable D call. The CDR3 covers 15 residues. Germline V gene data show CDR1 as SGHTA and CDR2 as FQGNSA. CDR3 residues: CAGSFRLSSGNTIYF. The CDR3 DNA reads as TGTGCCGGCAGCTTCCGACTGAGCTCTGGAAACACCATATATTTT.

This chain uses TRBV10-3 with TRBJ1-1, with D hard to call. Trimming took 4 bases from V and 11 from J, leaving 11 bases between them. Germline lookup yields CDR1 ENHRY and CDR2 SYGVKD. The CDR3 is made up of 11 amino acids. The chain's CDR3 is CAISGMEGAFF. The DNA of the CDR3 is TGTGCCATCAGTGGGATGGAGGGTGCTTTCTTT.

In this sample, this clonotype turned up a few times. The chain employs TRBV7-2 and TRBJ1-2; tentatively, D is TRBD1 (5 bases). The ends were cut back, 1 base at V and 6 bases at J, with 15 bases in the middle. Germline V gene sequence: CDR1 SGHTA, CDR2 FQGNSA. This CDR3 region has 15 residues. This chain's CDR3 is CASSLDLWGEDGYTF. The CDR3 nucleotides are TGTGCCAGCAGCTTAGATCTTTGGGGGGAAGATGGCTACACCTTC. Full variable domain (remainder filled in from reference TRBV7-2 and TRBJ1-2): GAGVSQSPSNKVTEKGKDVELRCDPISGHTALYWYRQSLGQGLEFLIYFQGNSAPDKSGLPSDRFSAERTGGSVSTLTIQRTQQEDSAVYLCASSLDLWGEDGYTFGSGTRLTVV.